A single T cell receptor beta chain is shown here with its context. This same CDR3 is encoded by further DNA sequences in the sample. This record belongs to a study of cytomegalovirus exposure and HLA in healthy donors. The V gene end was trimmed by 2 bases and the J gene end by 0 bases; junction bases not matched to a gene: 3. Germline CDR1 and CDR2: SGDLS and YYNGEE. This CDR3 is built from 16 residues. Only in-frame clones appear in the TCRdb table, and some are missing; sequencing was by immunoSEQ multiplex PCR. The data contain about 76,000 clones, over 85% of them seen just once; the ten biggest clones take up around 1.5%.

This sequence was found in a man younger than 35 in good health and CMV-seropositive. The chain has TRBV9 and TRBJ2-3, with 10 bases fitting TRBD2. The sequencing input was PBMCs. CDR3 nucleotides: TGTGCCAGCAGCGTCGGACTAGCGGATAGCACAGATACGCAGTATTTT. It specifies CASSVGLADSTDTQYF.